These 5 T cell receptor beta chains were all obtained from the same sample, sequenced in a study of post-analysis software for immune sequencing data. Their antigen targets remain unknown. Study-wide points: TRBV5-6, TRBV5-1 and TRBV20-1 were among a handful of TRBV segments more frequent in patients than controls.

Sequencing libraries made from TCR beta cDNA carried unique molecular identifiers. TCRdb re-analysed the PCR reads in MiXCR, keeping a single row per CDR3 protein. This sample has about 500,000 distinct CDR3 sequences, with 40% to 55% found just once. The material sequenced was blood. These TCRs come from a girl aged 10-17 years with multiple sclerosis.

The J gene is TRBJ2-7, the V gene TRBV7-3; D remains unclear. Trimming took 5 bases from V and 3 from J, leaving 11 bases between them. CDR3 length equals 13 residues. Germline V CDR1 and CDR2: SGHTA, FQGTGA. The chain's CDR3 is CASSPGVGYEQYF. The CDR3 nucleotides are TGTGCCAGCAGCCCTGGGGTGGGCTACGAGCAGTACTTC.

The V and J genes are TRBV5-1 and TRBJ2-3; 7 bases agree with TRBD1. The germline V gene encodes CDR1 SGHRS and CDR2 YFSETQ. This CDR3 has 15 amino acids. V shed 2 bases and J 0 bases; nucleotides not matched to a gene: 3. The CDR3 DNA is TGCGCCAGCAGCTTCGACAGGGTGAGCACAGATACGCAGTATTTT. Translation: CASSFDRVSTDTQYF.

This clonotype has a count of ten or more. The chain has TRBV4-1 and TRBJ1-1; 10 bases agree with TRBD1. CDR3 length: 17 residues. Trimming cost V 4 bases and J 2 bases; bases outside gene matches: 10. In germline, CDR1 is MGHRA, CDR2 YSYEKL. CDR3 bases: TGCGCCAGCAGCCGGACAGGGGGTAAACGCCTCAACACTGAAGCTTTCTTT. It codes for CASSRTGGKRLNTEAFF.

The chain links TRBV20-1 to TRBJ2-5, with a weak D call TRBD2 (7 bases). V dropped 0 bases and J dropped 1 base, with 9 bases sitting between them. This CDR3 has 14 residues. The germline V gene encodes CDR1 DFQATT and CDR2 SNEGSKA (reference sequence). Here the CDR3 DNA reads TGCAGTGCTAGAGATGGGGGGGCCCAAGAGACCCAGTACTTC. It codes for CSARDGGAQETQYF.

The chain is built from TRBV20-1 and TRBJ2-5; a weak D match, TRBD2 (6 bases). V was trimmed by 0 bases and J by 0 bases, leaving 11 bases between them. The CDR3 length is 15 residues. The germline V gene has CDR1 DFQATT and CDR2 SNEGSKA (reference sequence). CDR3 sequence (DNA): TGCAGTGCTAGAGAGAGCCAGCGGGACCAAGAGACCCAGTACTTC. It codes for CSARESQRDQETQYF.